The present T cell receptor beta chain was sequenced within a study of shared clonotypes between healthy human individuals. Germline V lookup: CDR1 SGHKS, CDR2 YYEKEE (reference sequence). The CDR3 length is 14 residues. V was cut by 4 bases and J by 2 bases, with 13 bases left in between. This clone was counted a few times. Using immunoSEQ multiplex PCR, the repertoire was profiled, and TCRdb retains in-frame clones only, with some absent. In the table there are around 300,000 clones, around 90% of which are singletons. This sequence was found in a man younger than 35 in good health. The sequencing sample was made of memory CD8+ T cells sorted from blood. Subset of the sample: CD45RO+ cells pooled with CCR7-negative TemRA cells. The chain combines TRBV5-5 with TRBJ2-7; tentative D call: TRBD1 (5 bases). CDR3 sequence: CASSPEKGTYEQYF. The CDR3, as DNA: TGTGCCAGCAGCCCTGAGAAGGGGACCTACGAGCAGTACTTC.